The 26 T cell receptor beta chains given below trace back to one sample, sequenced in a study of identical twins. TCRdb reprocessed the 5' RACE reads via MiXCR and lists one record per CDR3 protein. The sample includes roughly 770,000 distinct CDR3 sequences, roughly 20% of them seen just once. Separately, the same data were catalogued under a study of T cells expressing NK-cell markers.

Sequencing was done on a sample of PBMCs. Receptors originate from a woman in her late teens or twenties in good health.

This clonotype was recorded a few times. This CDR3 is CASSQDYAVDSYEQYF. CDR3 coding DNA: TGTGCCAGCAGCCAGGACTATGCAGTTGACTCCTACGAGCAGTACTTC. The chain recombines TRBV5-6 with TRBJ2-7, with a possible D match to TRBD2 (6 bases). This CDR3 spans 16 amino acids. Trimming stripped 4 bases from V and 0 bases from J, with 17 bases between. Germline CDR1 is SGHDT and CDR2 is YYEEEE.

The chain links TRBV7-9 to TRBJ2-7; 7 bases are a match to TRBD1. Per germline, CDR1 SEHNR and CDR2 FQNEAQ (reference sequence). This CDR3 spans 14 amino acids. The trim removed 4 bases at V and 5 bases at J, leaving 8 bases unmatched. CDR3 residues: CASSSTGALHEQYF. In nucleotides, the CDR3 is TGTGCCAGCAGCTCTACAGGGGCCCTGCACGAGCAGTACTTC.

This clonotype was observed a few times. The chain links TRBV12-3 or TRBV12-4 to TRBJ2-5; D possibly uses TRBD1 or TRBD2 (5 bases each). V was pared by 6 bases and J by 7 bases, with 15 bases between. This CDR3 is 13 amino acids long. CDR3 sequence (DNA): TGTGCCAGCAGCGCCGGGACCAAGGGGACCCAGTACTTC. Translation gives CASSAGTKGTQYF.

This sequence joins TRBV7-9 and TRBJ1-1; no clear D gene. V lost 0 bases, J lost 11 bases, and 10 bases lay in between. The CDR3 loop spans 12 amino acids. The germline V gene encodes CDR1 SEHNR and CDR2 FQNEAQ (reference sequence). In DNA, the CDR3 is TGTGCCAGCAGCTTAGCGCGGGATAGGGCTTTCTTT. It translates to CASSLARDRAFF. Full variable domain (outside the CDR3, taken from reference TRBV7-9 and TRBJ1-1): DTGVSQNPRHKITKRGQNVTFRCDPISEHNRLYWYRQTLGQGPEFLTYFQNEAQLEKSRLLSDRFSAERPKGSFSTLEIQRTEQGDSAMYLCASSLARDRAFFGQGTRLTVV.

The V gene is TRBV20-1, the J gene TRBJ2-4; perhaps TRBD2 as D (6 bases). The CDR3 covers 13 residues. Trimming pared 4 bases from V and 6 bases from J, leaving 13 bases between. The V gene's germline CDR1 is DFQATT and CDR2 SNEGSKA (reference sequence). CDR3 bases: TGCAGTGCTATAGACCCCGGGGGAAACATTCAGTACTTC. It yields the protein CSAIDPGGNIQYF.

The chain uses TRBV3-1 and TRBJ2-1, with TRBD2 matching 13 bases. The CDR3 has 18 residues. CDR1 LGHDT and CDR2 YNNKEL come from the germline V gene (reference sequence). V lost 0 bases to trimming and J lost 6 bases; unmatched junction nucleotides: 8. CDR3 amino acids: CASSQDWTSGGESNEQFF. CDR3 nucleotide sequence: TGTGCCAGCAGCCAAGATTGGACTAGCGGGGGAGAAAGCAATGAGCAGTTCTTC.

This clonotype was seen only a few times. The chain links TRBV14 to TRBJ2-3, with D possibly TRBD2 on 6 matching bases. The germline CDR1 and CDR2 sequences are SGHDN and FVKESK. This CDR3 region has 15 residues. The germline V and J ends were trimmed by 0 bases and 6 bases, with 13 bases remaining between them. The CDR3 region is CASSQDEGTRDTQYF. As DNA, the CDR3 is TGTGCCAGCAGCCAAGATGAAGGGACTCGGGATACGCAGTATTTT.

This clonotype has more than one count but fewer than ten. The V gene is TRBV11-2, the J gene TRBJ1-6; possible D gene TRBD1, 5 bases. The germline V gene has CDR1 SGHAT and CDR2 FQNNGV. Deletions cut 5 bases from V and 10 bases from J, with 12 bases between. This CDR3 comprises 13 residues. The CDR3 sequence is CASSLWGNSPLHF. CDR3 DNA: TGTGCCAGCAGCCTATGGGGGAACTCACCCCTCCACTTT.

There are a few counts of this clonotype. The chain couples TRBV12-3 or TRBV12-4 to TRBJ1-5; no firm D call. With 6 bases removed from V and 5 bases from J, the gap between germline ends came to 17 bases. This CDR3 is 15 amino acids long. The CDR3 region has the DNA TGTGCCAGCAGCTTGAGGCACAGTCCCGATCAGCCCCAGCATTTT. Translation gives CASSLRHSPDQPQHF.

This clonotype was found many times. This chain uses TRBV12-3 or TRBV12-4 with TRBJ2-7; D is unclear. This CDR3 has 13 residues. The V end was cut by 5 bases, the J end by 3 bases, with 11 bases between. The CDR3 here is CASSPRVSYEQYF. The CDR3 coding sequence is TGTGCCAGCAGTCCCCGGGTGAGCTACGAGCAGTACTTC.

V usage is TRBV23-1 and J usage is TRBJ2-5, with a possible D match to TRBD1 (6 bases). TRBV23-1 is designated an ORF whose function remains uncertain. Trimming took 2 bases from V and 2 from J, leaving 12 bases between them. This CDR3 spans 15 amino acids. The CDR3: CASSQPTGYQETQYF. The CDR3, as DNA: TGCGCCAGCAGTCAACCCACAGGGTATCAAGAGACCCAGTACTTC.

The table lists this clonotype with a few counts. The V call is TRBV5-1, the J call TRBJ2-1; 11 bases map to TRBD2. This CDR3 has 16 residues. The trim removed 4 bases at V and 7 bases at J, leaving 10 bases unmatched. Germline CDR1 SGHRS, CDR2 YFSETQ. The CDR3 DNA sequence: TGCGCCAGCAGCCTCCAGGGACTAGCGGACGCGAATGAGCAGTTCTTC. Encoded protein: CASSLQGLADANEQFF.

Many counts were recorded for this clonotype. This chain uses TRBV4-3 with TRBJ2-7; TRBD2 matches at 8 bases. Germline V gene lookup returns CDR1 LGHNA and CDR2 YSLEER. Trimming cost V 0 bases and J 7 bases; bases outside gene matches: 8. CDR3 length: 15 amino acids. CDR3 DNA: TGCGCCAGCAGCCAAGAGTTCCAGCGGGAGAGTGAGCAGTACTTC. Residues: CASSQEFQRESEQYF.

This clonotype has more than one count but fewer than ten. CDR3 sequence (DNA): TGTGCCAGCAGTTTAGCATCTACGGGACAGCCCTATGGCTACACCTTC. Its protein is CASSLASTGQPYGYTF. The chain carries TRBV12-3 or TRBV12-4 and TRBJ1-2; the match to TRBD1 covers 7 bases. V dropped 0 bases and J dropped 4; count of bases not matched to a gene: 8. This CDR3 has 16 amino acids.

This clonotype was seen a few times. The V gene is TRBV10-1, the J gene TRBJ2-3; D could derive from TRBD1 or TRBD2 (6 bases each). Germline V CDR1 and CDR2: WNHNN, SYGVQD (reference sequence). V lost 7 bases to trimming and J lost 0 bases, with 8 bases between them. The CDR3 length is 13 residues. CDR3 coding DNA: TGCGCCAGCACGGGGGCCAGCACAGATACGCAGTATTTT. It yields the protein CASTGASTDTQYF.

This clonotype was seen more than once but under ten times. The chain links TRBV5-1 to TRBJ2-7; TRBD1 is a possible D gene (5 bases). CDR3 length equals 15 residues. V lost 0 bases to trimming and J lost 0 bases, with 10 bases between them. Germline values: CDR1 SGHRS, CDR2 YFSETQ. The CDR3 DNA sequence: TGCGCCAGCAGCTTGGGCAGGGTAGCCTCCTACGAGCAGTACTTC. It is translated as CASSLGRVASYEQYF.

V is TRBV12-3 or TRBV12-4 and J is TRBJ2-2; D is uncertain. This CDR3 spans 11 amino acids. Trimming pared 6 bases from V and 7 bases from J, leaving 6 bases between. DNA for the CDR3: TGTGCCAGCAGAACGGGCGGGGAGCTGTTTTTT. Its protein is CASRTGGELFF.

There are many counts of this clonotype. The chain couples TRBV6-5 to TRBJ1-2, with D perhaps TRBD1 (5 bases). V was pared by 2 bases and J by 8 bases, with 18 bases between. The CDR3 has 15 residues. The germline V gene encodes CDR1 MNHEY and CDR2 SVGAGI. CDR3 nucleotide sequence: TGTGCCAGCAGTTACGATCGGGGCTCGAGGTCGGGCTACACCTTC. It encodes CASSYDRGSRSGYTF.

The V call is TRBV7-9, the J call TRBJ2-3; D possibly matches TRBD1 or TRBD2 (5 bases each). The germline gives CDR1 SEHNR, CDR2 FQNEAQ (reference sequence). Trimming stripped 2 bases from V and 2 bases from J, with 11 bases between. This CDR3 is built from 15 residues. CDR3 in amino acids: CASSLPGRSTDTQYF. The DNA for the CDR3 is TGTGCCAGCAGCTTACCGGGACGCTCCACAGATACGCAGTATTTT.

The chain couples TRBV15 to TRBJ2-1; 13 nucleotides agree with TRBD2. The J segment lost 8 bases and the V segment lost 5 bases, leaving 9 bases of the junction unmatched. The CDR3 totals 16 residues. The germline V gene encodes CDR1 LNHNV and CDR2 YYDKDF (reference sequence). Here the CDR3 reads CATSGLLAGGWDEQFF. As DNA, the CDR3 is TGTGCCACCAGCGGATTACTAGCGGGAGGGTGGGATGAGCAGTTCTTC.

This clonotype was found many times. The V call is TRBV15, the J call TRBJ2-5; 9 bases agree with TRBD2. The germline gives CDR1 LNHNV, CDR2 YYDKDF (reference sequence). Losses at the gene ends were 1 base for V and 1 base for J; bases not matched to a gene: 1. The CDR3 has 15 residues. The CDR3, as DNA: TGTGCCACCAGCAGAGGCGGGGGGGCCCAAGAGACCCAGTACTTC. It yields the protein CATSRGGGAQETQYF.

The V call is TRBV18, the J call TRBJ2-1; D gene uncertain. CDR1 and CDR2 (germline): KGHSH, LQKENI. V gave up 4 bases and J gave up 5 bases, with 12 bases separating them. This CDR3 is built from 14 residues. The CDR3 DNA is TGTGCCAGCTCACAGGACGGTGGGGACAATGAGCAGTTCTTC. It encodes CASSQDGGDNEQFF.

This clonotype was seen only once. The chain uses TRBV20-1 and TRBJ2-3, with a weak D call TRBD2 (5 bases). Germline V CDR1 and CDR2: DFQATT, SNEGSKA (reference sequence). V gave up 2 bases and J gave up 6 bases, with 12 bases separating them. The CDR3 loop spans 13 amino acids. The CDR3 nucleotides are TGCAGTGCTAGATCCGAATCGGGGGATACGCAGTATTTT. It codes for CSARSESGDTQYF.

In this sample, this clonotype turned up many times. This chain joins TRBV2 and TRBJ2-3; D assignment may be TRBD1 or TRBD2 (5 bases each). The germline V gene has CDR1 SNHLY and CDR2 FYNNEI. This CDR3 contains 14 residues. Between the trimmed V and J ends, which lost 6 bases and 3 bases, there was a span of 13 bases. The CDR3 DNA reads TGTGCCAGCAGGGACGGAGAGGGGACAGATACGCAGTATTTT. Protein sequence: CASRDGEGTDTQYF.

This clonotype came up a few times. The chain recombines TRBV12-3 or TRBV12-4 with TRBJ2-4, with D hard to call. Between the trimmed V and J ends, which lost 5 bases and 0 bases, there was a span of 5 bases. This CDR3 region has 13 residues. CDR3 region: CASSVGAKNIQYF. The CDR3 bases are TGTGCCAGCAGTGTGGGAGCCAAAAACATTCAGTACTTC.

The V call is TRBV10-1, the J call TRBJ1-2, with D unclear. Germline V lookup: CDR1 WNHNN, CDR2 SYGVQD (reference sequence). This CDR3 contains 8 residues. Trimming removed 11 bases from V and 8 bases from J, with 6 bases in between. The CDR3 DNA reads as TGCGCCGGGGAGGGCTACACCTTC. Translated: CAGEGYTF.